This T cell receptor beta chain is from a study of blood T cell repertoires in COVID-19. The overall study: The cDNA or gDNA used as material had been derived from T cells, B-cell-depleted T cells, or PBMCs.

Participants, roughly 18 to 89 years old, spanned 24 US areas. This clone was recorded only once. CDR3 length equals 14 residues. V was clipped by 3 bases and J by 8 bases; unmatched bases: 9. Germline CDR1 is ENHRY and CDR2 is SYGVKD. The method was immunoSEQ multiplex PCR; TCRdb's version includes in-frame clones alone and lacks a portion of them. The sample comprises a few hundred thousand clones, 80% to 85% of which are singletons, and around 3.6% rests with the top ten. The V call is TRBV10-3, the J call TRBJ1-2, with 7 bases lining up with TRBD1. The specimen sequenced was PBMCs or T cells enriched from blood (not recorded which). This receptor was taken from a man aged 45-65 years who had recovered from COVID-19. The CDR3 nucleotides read TGTGCCATCAGTGACCCGACAGGGAACGGAGGCTACACCTTC. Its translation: CAISDPTGNGGYTF.